Listed below are T cell receptor beta chains from one sample, sequenced in a study of cytomegalovirus exposure and HLA in healthy donors. Measured with immunoSEQ multiplex PCR; TCRdb has only the in-frame clones, and not every one. The table shows 140,000 or so clones, with 68% occurring only once. The sequencing sample was made of PBMCs. These receptors were obtained from a man in his sixties in good health and CMV-seronegative. Each CDR3 is given with its conserved first and last residue. D genes are given only for firm matches. Not every row has a clone size; where given, it reads once, few, many or a size class.

few,TRBJ1-1,TRBD1,TRBV11-2,CASSSQGGSTEAFF,TGTGCCAGCAGCAGCCAGGGGGGTAGCACTGAAGCTTTCTTT
-,TRBJ2-3,-,TRBV5-4,CASSLNSDTQYF,TGTGCCAGCAGCTTAAATTCGGATACGCAGTATTTT
-,TRBJ2-5,-,TRBV7-2,CASSLIRAAQETQYF,TGTGCCAGCAGCTTAATCCGAGCAGCGCAAGAGACCCAGTACTTC
-,TRBJ2-3,TRBD1,TRBV28,CASSPAGTVRADTQYF,TGTGCCAGCAGCCCAGCCGGGACAGTACGCGCAGATACGCAGTATTTT
once,TRBJ2-7,-,TRBV28,CASSLSGSAYEQYF,TGTGCCAGCAGTTTATCCGGGTCCGCCTACGAGCAGTACTTC
-,TRBJ2-3,TRBD1,TRBV5-4,CASRWTGGTDTQYF,TGTGCCAGCAGATGGACAGGGGGCACAGATACGCAGTATTTT
once,TRBJ2-2,TRBD2,TRBV29-1,CSVAGLAGGLDGELFF,TGCAGCGTTGCGGGACTAGCGGGAGGATTGGACGGGGAGCTGTTTTTT
-,TRBJ2-7,-,TRBV6-5,CASTARGAGDYEQYF,TGTGCCAGCACCGCCAGGGGGGCCGGCGACTACGAGCAGTACTTC
-,TRBJ2-5,-,TRBV27,CASSSRTEDQETQYF,TGTGCCAGCAGTTCTCGGACAGAAGACCAAGAGACCCAGTACTTC
-,TRBJ2-1,-,TRBV14,CASSQWGQGRNYNEQFF,TGTGCCAGCAGCCAATGGGGCCAGGGGCGGAACTACAATGAGCAGTTCTTC
-,TRBJ2-5,-,TRBV30,CAWRGSKGGTQYF,TGTGCCTGGAGGGGATCGAAGGGAGGGACCCAGTACTTC
-,TRBJ2-1,TRBD2,TRBV7-9,CASSLLTTSGSVTNEQFF,TGTGCCAGCAGCTTGCTTACGACTAGCGGGAGTGTTACGAATGAGCAGTTCTTC
few,TRBJ1-5,-,TRBV27,CASSLGGASNQPQHF,TGTGCCAGCAGTTTGGGCGGGGCAAGCAATCAGCCCCAGCATTTT
few,TRBJ1-5,-,TRBV11-2,CASGSTVNQPQHF,TGTGCCAGCGGATCGACTGTTAATCAGCCCCAGCATTTT